This TCR beta chain was recovered during a study of OX40 agonist ivuxolimab in advanced cancers. CDR1 is SEHNR and CDR2 is FQNEAQ in the germline V gene (reference sequence). Trimming cost V 5 bases and J 1 base; bases outside gene matches: 7. The CDR3 is made up of 17 amino acids. Libraries were prepared by immunoSEQ multiplex PCR; TCRdb keeps only in-frame clonotypes and omits some of them. Here the sample spans about 35,000 clones, under 85% being singletons. Sequencing was performed on CD4+ or CD8+ T cells sorted from blood, taken in a trial of the OX40 agonist ivuxolimab. The chain combines TRBV7-9 with TRBJ2-5; 13 nucleotides agree with TRBD2. This receptor was obtained from an adult with an advanced solid tumor such as melanoma, head and neck, liver or kidney cancer. DNA for the CDR3: TGTGCCAGCAGCCCAGGGACTAGCGGGGTGGGCCAAGAGACCCAGTACTTC. This encodes CASSPGTSGVGQETQYF.